Shown below are 17 T cell receptor beta chains from a single sample sequenced in a study of blood T cells in healthy people across ages (dated by TCRdb to between 2015 and 2016). Library preparation was by 5' RACE. The sequencer was an Illumina HiSeq 2500. A second PCR of about 7 to 12 cycles was performed with a sample-barcoded 5' primer and a J-beta primer mix. Using fastp trimming at Q25 and MiXCR clonotype assembly, TCRdb reanalyzed the public sequencing data and kept in-frame beta chains. Under each unique CDR3 protein, matching rows form one entry showing the most common genes and DNA. A total of more than 650,000 distinct CDR3 sequences appear in this sample, about a quarter of them only once. Around 3% of the sample is held by the ten biggest clonotypes. These data were also filed under a second study, of T cells of mothers and their children.

Sequenced input: blood. These receptors came from a boy aged 10-17 years in good health.

This clonotype was counted once. J is TRBJ2-5 and V is TRBV20-1, with D perhaps TRBD1 or TRBD2 (5 bases each). In germline, CDR1 is DFQATT, CDR2 SNEGSKA (reference sequence). Trimming stripped 2 bases from V and 2 bases from J, with 18 bases between. The CDR3 consists of 16 residues. The DNA for the CDR3 is TGCAGTGCTAGATTTAGTTCGGGGACCTCTCAAGAGACCCAGTACTTC. It translates to CSARFSSGTSQETQYF.

This clonotype was detected many times. Here the CDR3 reads CASSGDSYSNQPQHF. The CDR3 coding sequence is TGTGCCAGCAGCGGTGACAGTTATAGCAATCAGCCCCAGCATTTT. V and J are TRBV2 and TRBJ1-5, with a possible D match to TRBD1 (5 bases). CDR3 length: 15 residues. Germline assignment: CDR1 SNHLY and CDR2 FYNNEI. Trimming removed 6 bases at V and 0 bases at J, with 12 bases between.

This clonotype turned up a few times. The rearrangement links TRBV7-2 to TRBJ1-5; D is possibly TRBD1 (6 bases). The CDR3 is 15 residues long. From germline, CDR1 is SGHTA and CDR2 FQGNSA. With 4 bases removed from V and 4 bases from J, the gap between germline ends came to 14 bases. In DNA form, the CDR3 reads TGTGCCAGCAGCTCGCAGGCCAGGGGTAATCAGCCCCAGCATTTT. As protein: CASSSQARGNQPQHF.

This clonotype was picked up a small number of times. The genes are TRBV27 and TRBJ2-5; no firm D call. The V end lost 2 bases, the J end lost 1 base, and 8 bases lay between the germline ends. The CDR3 has 14 residues. Per germline, CDR1 MNHEY and CDR2 SMNVEV (reference sequence). CDR3 sequence (DNA): TGTGCCAGCAGTTTAAGAGTCAGCCAAGAGACCCAGTACTTC. This translates into CASSLRVSQETQYF.

This clonotype appeared a few times. This sequence joins TRBV5-1 and TRBJ2-2, with D possibly matching TRBD1 (5 bases). The germline V and J ends were trimmed by 2 bases and 4 bases, with 12 bases remaining between them. Germline values: CDR1 SGHRS, CDR2 YFSETQ. The CDR3 loop spans 15 amino acids. CDR3 residues: CASSFAQGFTGELFF. CDR3 DNA sequence: TGCGCCAGCAGCTTTGCTCAGGGATTCACCGGGGAGCTGTTTTTT.

The chain recombines TRBV14 with TRBJ2-7; perhaps TRBD1 as D (6 bases). This CDR3 region has 13 residues. V lost 5 bases and J 3 bases, leaving 11 bases between the germline ends. Germline V gene data show CDR1 as SGHDN and CDR2 as FVKESK. In nucleotides, the CDR3 is TGTGCCAGCAGCGTTAAGACAGGCTACGAGCAGTACTTC. Translated: CASSVKTGYEQYF.

V gene TRBV6-7 combines with J gene TRBJ2-3; 9 bases are shared with TRBD2. TRBV6-7 is annotated as an ORF whose role is uncertain. Unmatched junction bases numbered 7, after V lost 4 bases and J lost 5 bases. The length of the CDR3 is 15 residues. DNA of the CDR3: TGTGCCAGCAGTTCCCAAGCGGGAGGAATAGATACGCAGTATTTT. This sequence encodes CASSSQAGGIDTQYF.

The V and J genes are TRBV29-1 and TRBJ2-7; D is possibly TRBD2 (6 bases). The CDR3 consists of 16 residues. Germline V gene data show CDR1 as SQVTM and CDR2 as ANQGSEA. Trimming left V 0 bases short and J 0 bases short, with 15 bases between. DNA of the CDR3: TGCAGCGTTGAAGATGGGGCGGGGCCGAGCTCCTACGAGCAGTACTTC. Protein product: CSVEDGAGPSSYEQYF.

V and J are TRBV7-9 and TRBJ1-5, with D hard to call. V was trimmed by 5 bases and J by 8 bases, leaving 10 bases between them. CDR1 and CDR2 (germline): SEHNR, FQNEAQ (reference sequence). The length of the CDR3 is 12 residues. CDR3 DNA: TGTGCCAGCAGCCCCACGATCGAGCCCCAGCATTTT. Translated: CASSPTIEPQHF.

This clonotype was picked up a small number of times. The chain carries TRBV20-1 and TRBJ1-5; D uncertain. The CDR3 runs 13 residues. Germline loops: CDR1 DFQATT, CDR2 SNEGSKA (reference sequence). Trimming took off 6 bases at V and 5 bases at J, with 14 bases between the two ends. CDR3 protein: CSARAPSYQPQHF. The CDR3 DNA is TGCAGTGCCCGAGCCCCCTCCTATCAGCCCCAGCATTTT.

The chain employs TRBV20-1 and TRBJ1-2; D is ambiguous. Trimming stripped 5 bases from V and 7 bases from J, with 11 bases between. This CDR3 is built from 11 residues. Germline CDR1 reads DFQATT; CDR2 reads SNEGSKA (reference sequence). The CDR3, as DNA: TGCAGTGCTCCCCGAGACTTTGGCTACACCTTC. Residues: CSAPRDFGYTF.

This clonotype turned up a few times. The rearrangement links TRBV21-1 to TRBJ1-5. TRBV21-1 is a pseudogene. The CDR3 length is 14 residues. CDR3 loop: CASSKVYRDQPQHF. Here the CDR3 DNA reads TGTGCCAGCAGCAAAGTGTATAGGGATCAGCCCCAGCATTTT.

In DNA, the CDR3 is TGTGCCAGCAGTTTATTCAGGGGGGGTATGGAGACCCAGTACTTC. Residues: CASSLFRGGMETQYF. The chain carries TRBV27 and TRBJ2-5; D is tentatively TRBD1 or TRBD2 (7 bases each). Trimming took off 1 base at V and 5 bases at J, with 14 bases between the two ends. The CDR3 extends over 15 amino acids. Per the germline V gene, CDR1 is MNHEY and CDR2 is SMNVEV (reference sequence).

The sample holds a few counts of this clonotype. This rearrangement joins TRBV15 to TRBJ1-6; 7 positions agree with TRBD1. There are 15 residues in the CDR3. Trimming cost V 0 bases and J 9 bases; bases outside gene matches: 5. Per germline, CDR1 LNHNV and CDR2 YYDKDF (reference sequence). CDR3 region: CATSREGRGPSPLHF. The CDR3 coding sequence is TGTGCCACCAGCAGAGAAGGGAGGGGGCCTTCACCCCTCCACTTT.

The chain has TRBV10-3 and TRBJ1-6; D is unclear. Germline V gene sequence: CDR1 ENHRY, CDR2 SYGVKD. The V end was cut by 1 base, the J end by 0 bases, with 7 bases between. The CDR3 has 16 amino acids. CDR3: CAISEYGSSYNSPLHF. The CDR3 DNA reads TGTGCCATCAGTGAGTACGGAAGCTCCTATAATTCACCCCTCCACTTT.

In its sample, this clonotype ranks as medium-sized. CDR3 in amino acids: CSTEGDYNEQFF. The CDR3 region has the DNA TGCAGCACCGAGGGGGACTACAATGAGCAGTTCTTC. This chain uses TRBV29-1 with TRBJ2-1; D possibly corresponds to TRBD1 (6 bases). V gave up 8 bases and J gave up 3 bases, with 11 bases separating them. The germline CDR1 and CDR2 sequences are SQVTM and ANQGSEA. The CDR3 length is 12 residues.

This clonotype was detected a few times. This chain joins TRBV7-2 and TRBJ1-2; D ambiguous. The CDR3 loop spans 15 amino acids. V was pared by 3 bases and J by 2 bases, with 13 bases between. Germline V gene data show CDR1 as SGHTA and CDR2 as FQGNSA. The CDR3 reads CASSFQRLLNYGYTF. In DNA form, the CDR3 reads TGTGCCAGCAGCTTCCAAAGACTCCTAAACTATGGCTACACCTTC.